The T cell receptor beta chain under discussion was sequenced for a study of blood T cell repertoires in COVID-19. At the level of the study: From the United States, Italy and Spain came samples of acute and convalescent COVID-19. The analysed material was cDNA or gDNA that came from T cells, B-cell-depleted T cells, or PBMCs.

Methods used by the authors: Counts of nucleated cells, estimated from reference gene primer amplification, were obtained. Assay used: immunoSEQ multiplex PCR; TCRdb lists only in-frame clones, some missing. V and J calls and clone size are those listed in that table; D and trimming were worked out from the DNA. The table has approximately 210,000 clones, around 91% seen once. Germline-derived CDR1 and CDR2 are SGHVS and FQNEAQ. Trimming removed 0 bases from V and 5 bases from J, with 13 bases in between. The CDR3 is made up of 15 amino acids. The V and J genes are TRBV7-8 and TRBJ1-1, with D tentatively TRBD1 (5 bases). The sequence was obtained from a woman between 35 and 50 years old with acute or convalescent COVID-19. Specimen: peripheral blood. DNA of the CDR3: TGTGCCAGCAGCTTAGCGTCGGAGGGGTGGACTGAAGCTTTCTTT. As protein: CASSLASEGWTEAFF. The entire variable domain, with the rest obtained from reference TRBV7-8 and TRBJ1-1, is as follows: GAGVSQSPRYKVAKRGQDVALRCDPISGHVSLFWYQQALGQGPEFLTYFQNEAQLDKSGLPSDRFFAERPEGSVSTLKIQRTQQEDSAVYLCASSLASEGWTEAFFGQGTRLTVV.